This is a list of T cell receptor beta chains from one sample in a study of shared clonotypes between healthy human individuals. Sequencing used immunoSEQ multiplex PCR; TCRdb keeps in-frame clones, though not all of them. This repertoire shows about 2.3 million clones, 92% found once; its top ten account for about 0.41%. Sequences were obtained from naive CD4+ T cells from PBMCs. These receptors were obtained from a man aged 18 to 30 in good health. Some clones in this sample may be carry-over from other donors' samples. Both conserved end residues are part of each CDR3. D genes are given only for firm matches. Size is stated for part of the rows, as once, few or many counts, or as a class when the clone is expanded.

NA,TRBJ1-3,NA,TRBV9,TGTGCCAGCAGCGTAGCGGTCCGGAAGGGGACCCCCATATATTTT,CASSVAVRKGTPIYF
NA,TRBJ2-3,NA,TRBV6-1,TGTGCCAGCAGTCGCAGCGTGGCTAGCACAGATACGCAGTATTTT,CASSRSVASTDTQYF
NA,TRBJ1-4,NA,TRBV28,TGTGCCACCCTCGACCCTTTGTTAGCAAAACTGTTTTTT,CATLDPLLAKLFF
NA,TRBJ1-2,NA,TRBV4-2,TGTGCCAGCAGCCAAGACTCACGGACAGCTCCCCCCCTCTATGGCTACACCTTC,CASSQDSRTAPPLYGYTF
once,TRBJ2-1,TRBD2,TRBV18,TGTGCCAGCTCTAAGCGGGAGGGCCGTCTTGTTTACAATGAGCAGTTCTTC,CASSKREGRLVYNEQFF
NA,TRBJ1-1,NA,TRBV19,TGTGCCAGTAGTATGCGGGGAATTCGAGTCACTGAAGCTTTCTTT,CASSMRGIRVTEAFF
NA,TRBJ2-3,TRBD2,TRBV29-1,TGCAGCGTTGCTGGGGGCCTAGCGGGCCCCACAGATACGCAGTATTTT,CSVAGGLAGPTDTQYF
NA,TRBJ2-3,TRBD2,TRBV9,TGTGCCAGCAGCGGTAGCGGGAGGGTGGATACGCAGTATTTT,CASSGSGRVDTQYF
once,TRBJ1-5,TRBD1,TRBV28,TGTGCCAGCAGTCCTAGGGACAGAAGCAATCAGCCCCAGCATTTT,CASSPRDRSNQPQHF
NA,TRBJ2-5,NA,TRBV7-9,TGTGCCAGCAGCTTAGTAGGCCAGGGGACCCAGTACTTC,CASSLVGQGTQYF
NA,TRBJ2-2,TRBD2,TRBV2,TGTGCCAGCGCTGGACTAGCGGACTACACCGGGGAGCTGTTTTTT,CASAGLADYTGELFF
once,TRBJ2-5,NA,TRBV5-1,TGCGCCAGCAGCTTGGCGGGGCATACAGGTCAAGAGACCCAGTACTTC,CASSLAGHTGQETQYF
NA,TRBJ1-1,NA,TRBV5-1,TGCGCCAGCAGCCCTGGCCGGGGTCCCCTAACTGAAGCTTTCTTT,CASSPGRGPLTEAFF
NA,TRBJ2-1,TRBD2,TRBV28,TGTGCCAGCAGACCCCCGGGACTAGTTCTCTACAATGAGCAGTTCTTC,CASRPPGLVLYNEQFF
NA,TRBJ2-4,TRBD1,TRBV6-5,TGTGCCAGCAGTGCCAGGGGGCGAACCAAAAACATTCAGTACTTC,CASSARGRTKNIQYF
once,TRBJ1-1,NA,TRBV7-9,TGTGCCAGCAGCGGCAGGGTAAGGACTGAAGCTTTCTTT,CASSGRVRTEAFF
NA,TRBJ2-3,NA,TRBV4-1,TGCGCCAGCAGCCAAGATAAAGAGACAGATACGCAGTATTTT,CASSQDKETDTQYF
NA,TRBJ2-5,TRBD1,TRBV5-1,TGCGCCAGCAGCCTAACGACAGGGAACCCGAGAGAGACCCAGTACTTC,CASSLTTGNPRETQYF
NA,TRBJ2-7,NA,TRBV21-1,TGTGCCAGCAGCAAAGGTCGGCGGGAGCAGTACTTC,CASSKGRREQYF
NA,TRBJ2-2,TRBD1,TRBV5-6,TGTGCCAGCAGCTTGGTACAGGGGTCAAGCGGGGAGCTGTTTTTT,CASSLVQGSSGELFF
NA,TRBJ1-1,NA,TRBV6-5,TGTGCCAGCAGTAAACAGGGCACTGAAGCTTTCTTT,CASSKQGTEAFF
NA,TRBJ2-1,TRBD2,TRBV28,TGTGCCAGCAGTTTATGGGGGGAGGGCCCTTCCAATGAGCAGTTCTTC,CASSLWGEGPSNEQFF
NA,TRBJ2-7,NA,TRBV27,TGTGCCAGCAGTTTACGGCGAGGTAACGAGCAGTACTTC,CASSLRRGNEQYF
NA,TRBJ2-1,NA,TRBV7-3,TGTGCCAGCAGCCCAAGTGGGGCCTACAATGAGCAGTTCTTC,CASSPSGAYNEQFF
NA,TRBJ1-2,TRBD1,TRBV28,TGTGCCAGCAAGCCAAGGGACAGGGCCCACTATGGCTACACCTTC,CASKPRDRAHYGYTF
NA,TRBJ1-6,TRBD1,TRBV7-8,TGTGCCAGCAGCGCTGACAGGGTTAGGGGTGTTACGAATTCACCCCTCCACTTT,CASSADRVRGVTNSPLHF
NA,TRBJ1-1,NA,TRBV29-1,TGCAGCGATAGGGCTCCCGGAGGCACTGAAGCTTTCTTT,CSDRAPGGTEAFF
NA,TRBJ2-7,NA,TRBV28,TGTGCCAGCAGTTCGAATTTCCCGGGGGAGCAGTACTTC,CASSSNFPGEQYF
NA,TRBJ1-2,NA,TRBV4-2,TGTGCCAGCAGCGGGGGAGCTAACTATGGCTACACCTTC,CASSGGANYGYTF
NA,TRBJ1-4,NA,TRBV28,TGTGCCAGCAGTCTTACAGGGTCTCTGAGTGAAAAACTGTTTTTT,CASSLTGSLSEKLFF
NA,TRBJ2-7,NA,TRBV11-3,TGTGCCAGCAGCTCCGGGTCAGGCTACGAGCAGTACTTC,CASSSGSGYEQYF